This T cell receptor beta chain appears in the sequencing data of a study of cytomegalovirus exposure and HLA in healthy donors (dated by TCRdb to about 2017). With respect to the entire study: According to a later analysis, one platform produced both the roughly 130 validation repertoires and the 666 repertoires of the first cohort. The study aimed to test whether cataloging public T cell receptors could reveal signatures of past pathogen exposure. Besides the first cohort of some 670 subjects, a separate validation cohort made up of 95 to 150 different subjects was used. To predict cytomegalovirus infection status, the study brought together high-throughput TCR immunosequencing, statistical association of individual TCRs with disease status, and machine learning.

Taken from the germline V gene, the CDR1 and CDR2 loops are SGHRS and YFSETQ. The CDR3 has 14 amino acids, counting the end cysteine and phenylalanine. The CDR3 DNA has 42 bases and is translated from base 1. Trimming takes 6 bases off V and 7 bases off J; junction bases not matched to a gene: 11. General study outcomes and caveats: The classifier was reported to diagnose cytomegalovirus status with high specificity and sensitivity in both the original cohort and the validation cohort. The authors suggested that the approach could potentially be extended to other disease states and immunological phenotypes. In a later analysis, TCRs clustered in the first cohort were found to also tend to co-occur in the 120 or so validation repertoires, with around 94% of cluster scores above 0. The study gave a list of about 150 TCR beta chains associated with cytomegalovirus. In vitro tests confirmed that a few of the cytomegalovirus-associated TCR beta chains recognize cytomegalovirus antigens. A later analysis lacked HLA typing for the validation cohort, so it scored co-occurrence in that cohort across all 120 or so repertoires. Most TCR sequences were observed very rarely across donors, whereas some public TCRs were present in many individuals.

Libraries were prepared through the immunoSEQ multiplex PCR assay. As for the original processing: A statistical classification framework was built for diagnosing cytomegalovirus status from the catalog of TCR beta chain sequences. The clones in this table, taken by TCRdb from immuneACCESS, are in-frame only. Not every clone is retained; where verified, under half of the shortfall comes from an unresolved V gene, and the cause of the rest is unknown. V, J and clone size are taken as reported in that table, and D and trimming were inferred from the DNA itself. Within this sample are over 200,000 clones, with 88% of them counted one time only. The ten largest clones add up to just under 3% of the sample. The donors were included in the validation cohort of approximately 130 subjects, a group kept apart from the 666-subject first cohort. On this clone: Its antigen target is currently unknown. No clone much larger than this one lies a single base away; base qualities are absent.

This receptor was obtained from a woman between 18 and 30 years old in good health and CMV-seronegative. The rearrangement combines TRBV5-1 with TRBJ2-5, and 8 junctional nucleotides match TRBD2. The sequencing sample was made of PBMCs. The CDR3 amino acid sequence is: CASKSRAGAGTQYF. The sequence in DNA is TGCGCCAGCAAATCCCGAGCGGGGGCAGGGACCCAGTACTTC.